Following are 18 T cell receptor beta chains from one sample sequenced in a study of siplizumab effects on memory and regulatory T cells. TCRdb keeps only in-frame clones here, not all; method: immunoSEQ multiplex PCR. The sample has over 60,000 clones, about 90% seen once. The sample was CD8+ T cells sorted from blood. Receptors originate from a human donor in good health.

The rearrangement joins TRBV5-6 to TRBJ1-1; no clear D gene. Trimming shortened V by 1 base and J by 8 bases, and 15 bases separated the two germline ends. Per the germline V gene, CDR1 is SGHDT and CDR2 is YYEEEE. The CDR3 covers 14 residues. The CDR3 DNA follows: TGTGCCAGCAGCTTGTCTTACAGCTTCGTCGAAGCTTTCTTT. This translates into CASSLSYSFVEAFF.

CDR3 region: CASSLTGVNEQFF. The CDR3 bases are TGTGCCAGCAGCTTAACGGGCGTGAATGAGCAGTTCTTC. The V call is TRBV7-3, the J call TRBJ2-1; D unclear. The CDR3 loop spans 13 amino acids. The germline V and J ends were trimmed by 0 bases and 7 bases, with 7 bases remaining between them. Germline assignment: CDR1 SGHTA and CDR2 FQGTGA.

The J gene is TRBJ2-1, the V gene TRBV29-1; 15 nucleotides line up with TRBD2. Germline V gene data show CDR1 as SQVTM and CDR2 as ANQGSEA. Trimming removed 7 bases from V and 0 bases from J; junction bases left unmatched: 13. CDR3 length: 19 amino acids. CDR3 sequence reads: CSAVAGLAGGPSSYNEQFF. In DNA form, the CDR3 reads TGCAGCGCCGTAGCGGGACTAGCGGGGGGACCCAGCTCCTACAATGAGCAGTTCTTC.

The chain is built from TRBV29-1 and TRBJ2-3, with D perhaps TRBD1 (6 bases). Per the germline V gene, CDR1 is SQVTM and CDR2 is ANQGSEA. The V gene lost 7 bases and the J gene lost 2 bases, with 16 bases spanning the gap. The CDR3 has 14 residues. CDR3 coding DNA: TGCAGCGCCGCCTGGACAGTTAACACAGATACGCAGTATTTT. Its protein is CSAAWTVNTDTQYF.

Here the CDR3 DNA reads TGCGCCAGCAGCTCAAGTGCGGGAGGGCTCCTCTACGAGCAGTACTTC. Protein product: CASSSSAGGLLYEQYF. The chain links TRBV4-1 to TRBJ2-7; 9 positions match TRBD2. The length of the CDR3 is 16 residues. The V gene's germline CDR1 is MGHRA and CDR2 YSYEKL. V trimming: 5 bases; J trimming: 3 bases; junction bases outside the gene matches: 11.

This clone was seen ten or more times. The J gene is TRBJ2-3, the V gene TRBV6-5, with 10 bases matching TRBD2. The germline V gene has CDR1 MNHEY and CDR2 SVGAGI. Losses at the gene ends were 7 bases for V and 2 bases for J; bases not matched to a gene: 3. The CDR3 covers 14 residues. CDR3 residues: CASTSGSPTDTQYF. Here the CDR3 DNA reads TGTGCCAGCACTAGCGGGAGCCCCACAGATACGCAGTATTTT.

The genes are TRBV27 and TRBJ2-1, with no clear D. The CDR3 length is 11 residues. Germline CDR1 is MNHEY and CDR2 is SMNVEV (reference sequence). V lost 2 bases, J lost 5 bases, and 1 base lay in between. CDR3 sequence reads: CASSLNNEQFF. The CDR3 bases are TGTGCCAGCAGTTTAAACAATGAGCAGTTCTTC.

The J gene is TRBJ2-7, the V gene TRBV7-8; 8 bases are shared with TRBD2. The CDR3 loop spans 17 amino acids. Germline V lookup: CDR1 SGHVS, CDR2 FQNEAQ. V dropped 5 bases and J dropped 2; count of bases not matched to a gene: 14. CDR3 nucleotides: TGTGCCAGCAGCCTAGAGGGCCCGGGACTAGTGCCCTACGAGCAGTACTTC. This sequence encodes CASSLEGPGLVPYEQYF.

The rearrangement links TRBV19 to TRBJ1-5; TRBD1 might be the D (6 bases). CDR1 and CDR2 from the germline V gene are LNHDA and SQIVND (reference sequence). This CDR3 region has 15 residues. V was shortened by 2 bases and J by 1 base, with 9 bases between the two germline ends. This chain's CDR3 is CASSIWDTSNQPQHF. In DNA, the CDR3 is TGTGCCAGTAGTATATGGGACACCAGCAATCAGCCCCAGCATTTT.

Worth noting for this clone: Different DNA sequences within this sample yield the same CDR3. V and J are TRBV7-9 and TRBJ1-1; D is undetermined. Deletions cut 1 base from V and 0 bases from J, with 3 bases between. Germline V gene sequence: CDR1 SEHNR, CDR2 FQNEAQ (reference sequence). CDR3 length: 13 amino acids. DNA of the CDR3: TGTGCCAGCAGCTTAGAGGTGAACACTGAAGCTTTCTTT. As protein: CASSLEVNTEAFF.

The chain uses TRBV5-1 and TRBJ2-1; 7 bases align to TRBD2. Germline V gives CDR1 SGHRS, CDR2 YFSETQ. The CDR3 is 13 residues long. J was trimmed by 4 bases and V by 4 bases; bases with no gene match: 2. CDR3 amino acids: CASSPGLYNEQFF. For the CDR3, the DNA is TGCGCCAGCAGCCCGGGACTATACAATGAGCAGTTCTTC.

The V and J genes are TRBV7-9 and TRBJ1-1; D remains unclear. CDR1 and CDR2 (germline): SEHNR, FQNEAQ (reference sequence). The CDR3 loop spans 13 amino acids. V dropped 4 bases and J dropped 4 bases, with 10 bases sitting between them. CDR3 residues: CASSSGPSTEAFF. The DNA of the CDR3 is TGTGCCAGCAGCTCCGGGCCCAGCACTGAAGCTTTCTTT.

The chain is built from TRBV2 and TRBJ2-7, with D perhaps matching TRBD1 (5 bases). Trimming shortened V by 11 bases and J by 1 base, and 21 bases separated the two germline ends. The V gene's germline CDR1 is SNHLY and CDR2 FYNNEI. This CDR3 spans 15 amino acids. The CDR3 bases are TGTGCCGTCGTACCTGATTTAGACAGATCCTACGAGCAGTACTTC. It codes for CAVVPDLDRSYEQYF. The whole variable domain, filled in from reference TRBV2 and TRBJ2-7, reads EPEVTQTPSHQVTQMGQEVILRCVPISNHLYFYWYRQILGQKVEFLVSFYNNEISEKSEIFDDQFSVERPDGSNFTLKIRSTKLEDSAMYFCAVVPDLDRSYEQYFGPGTRLTVT.

This chain uses TRBV6-6 with TRBJ1-5; TRBD1 is a possible D gene (5 bases). The CDR3 is made up of 16 amino acids. Trimming stripped 6 bases from V and 3 bases from J, with 18 bases between. In germline, CDR1 is MNHNY, CDR2 SVGAGI (reference sequence). CDR3 protein: CASRTTRGGSNQPQHF. In nucleotides, the CDR3 is TGTGCCAGCAGGACCACGAGGGGAGGGTCCAATCAGCCCCAGCATTTT.

J is TRBJ2-2 and V is TRBV7-9; D not resolved. CDR1 SEHNR and CDR2 FQNEAQ come from the germline V gene (reference sequence). The CDR3 length is 15 residues. V lost 5 bases, J lost 3 bases, and 13 bases lay in between. The CDR3 nucleotides read TGTGCCAGCAGCGATCGAAAGTCCTACACCGGGGAGCTGTTTTTT. Protein sequence: CASSDRKSYTGELFF. Filled out from reference TRBV7-9 and TRBJ2-2, the complete variable domain reads DTGVSQNPRHKITKRGQNVTFRCDPISEHNRLYWYRQTLGQGPEFLTYFQNEAQLEKSRLLSDRFSAERPKGSFSTLEIQRTEQGDSAMYLCASSDRKSYTGELFFGEGSRLTVL.

The V gene is TRBV19, the J gene TRBJ1-1; D might be TRBD1 (5 bases). The CDR3 runs 15 residues. Germline loops: CDR1 LNHDA, CDR2 SQIVND (reference sequence). V lost 3 bases and J lost 1, with 12 bases in between. As DNA, the CDR3 is TGTGCCAGTAGTATTCAGGGCTGGGGGAACACTGAAGCTTTCTTT. Amino acids: CASSIQGWGNTEAFF.

The rearrangement joins TRBV7-9 to TRBJ1-3; D is possibly TRBD1 (6 bases). V lost 2 bases to trimming and J lost 4 bases, with 9 bases between them. This CDR3 is 14 amino acids long. The germline gives CDR1 SEHNR, CDR2 FQNEAQ (reference sequence). The CDR3: CASSLPGVGNTIYF. Here the CDR3 DNA reads TGTGCCAGCAGCTTACCAGGGGTAGGAAACACCATATATTTT.

The chain has TRBV6-6 and TRBJ1-5, with a possible D match to TRBD1 (5 bases). CDR3 length equals 14 residues. Germline assignment: CDR1 MNHNY and CDR2 SVGAGI (reference sequence). The ends were cut back, 7 bases at V and 2 bases at J, with 12 bases in the middle. CDR3 protein: CASISGGGNQPQHF. CDR3 coding DNA: TGTGCCAGCATTTCTGGGGGGGGCAATCAGCCCCAGCATTTT.